This TCR beta chain was documented in a study of blood T cell repertoires in COVID-19. Study at large: Nucleic acid was either cDNA or gDNA, and it came from T cells, B-cell-depleted T cells, or PBMCs.

The junction had 3 bases not matched to a gene; V was cut back by 1 base and J by 1 base. This CDR3 region has 15 residues. Germline CDR1 SGHTA, CDR2 FQGNSA. Sequencing was performed with immunoSEQ multiplex PCR; in TCRdb, only in-frame clones are kept and a portion is missing. The table lists 210,000 or so clones, almost 90% of them singletons, with around 1.4% in the top ten. Sequencing was performed on peripheral blood. The TCR was taken from a man aged 18 to 30 with active or convalescent COVID-19. The chain combines TRBV7-2 with TRBJ2-7; the match to TRBD1 covers 8 bases. The CDR3 region is CASSLGQGRSYEQYF. The DNA of the CDR3 is TGTGCCAGCAGCTTAGGACAGGGGCGGTCCTACGAGCAGTACTTC.